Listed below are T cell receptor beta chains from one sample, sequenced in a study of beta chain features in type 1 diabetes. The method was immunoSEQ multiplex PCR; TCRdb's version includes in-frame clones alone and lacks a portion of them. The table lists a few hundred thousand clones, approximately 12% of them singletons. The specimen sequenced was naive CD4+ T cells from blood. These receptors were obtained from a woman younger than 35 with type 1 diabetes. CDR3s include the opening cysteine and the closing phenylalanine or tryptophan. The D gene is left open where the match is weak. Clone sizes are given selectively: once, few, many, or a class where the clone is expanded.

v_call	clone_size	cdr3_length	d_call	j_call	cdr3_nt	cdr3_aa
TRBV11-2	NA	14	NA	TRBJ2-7	TGTGCCAGCAGTCCCGTGCGAGGAATCTACGAGCAGTACTTC	CASSPVRGIYEQYF
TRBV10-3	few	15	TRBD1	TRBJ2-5	TGTGCCATCAGTGGACCACAGGGGGCGGGGGAGACCCAGTACTTC	CAISGPQGAGETQYF
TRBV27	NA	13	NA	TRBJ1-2	TGTGCCAGCAGTCTCCGTGGGGGGAGCGGCTACACCTTC	CASSLRGGSGYTF
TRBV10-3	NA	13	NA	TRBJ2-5	TGTGCCACCTCCAAACAGGGTACGGAGACCCAGTACTTC	CATSKQGTETQYF
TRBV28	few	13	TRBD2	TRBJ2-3	TGTGCCAGCAGGGGGGGGTTCACAGATACGCAGTATTTT	CASRGGFTDTQYF
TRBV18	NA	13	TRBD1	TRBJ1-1	TGTGCCAGCTCAAGACAGGGTAGGACTGAAGCTTTCTTT	CASSRQGRTEAFF
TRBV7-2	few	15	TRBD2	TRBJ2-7	TGTGCCAGCAGCTCAGGGACTAGCGGTTACTACGAGCAGTACTTC	CASSSGTSGYYEQYF
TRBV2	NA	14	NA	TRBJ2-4	TGTGCCAGCAGCCAACGACTAGAGGAAAACATTCAGTACTTC	CASSQRLEENIQYF
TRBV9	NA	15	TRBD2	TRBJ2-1	TGTGCCAGCACCCCTGGGGCGGGGGGCTACAATGAGCAGTTCTTC	CASTPGAGGYNEQFF
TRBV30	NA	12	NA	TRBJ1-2	TGTGCCCGCGCCCCTCTTAACTATGGCTACACCTTC	CARAPLNYGYTF
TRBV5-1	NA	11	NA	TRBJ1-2	TGCGCCAGCGGAGTCGACCGGGGCTACACCTTC	CASGVDRGYTF
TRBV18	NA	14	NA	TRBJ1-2	TGTGCCAGCTCACCAAGGAATACGGGCTATGGCTACACCTTC	CASSPRNTGYGYTF
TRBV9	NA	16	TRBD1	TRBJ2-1	TGTGCCAGCAGCGTAGGACAGGGAAACTCCTACAATGAGCAGTTCTTC	CASSVGQGNSYNEQFF
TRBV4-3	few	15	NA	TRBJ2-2	TGCGCCAGCAGCCAAGAACAGGGTGGAACCGGGGAGCTGTTTTTT	CASSQEQGGTGELFF
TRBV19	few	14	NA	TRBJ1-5	TGTGCCAGTGTCCCGACAGGCCGCTCGTGGCCCCAGCATTTT	CASVPTGRSWPQHF
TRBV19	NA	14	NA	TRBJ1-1	TGTGCCAGTAGTGCCCCGGGCAGAGGGACTGAAGCTTTCTTT	CASSAPGRGTEAFF
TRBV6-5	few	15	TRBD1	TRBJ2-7	TGTGCCAGCAGTTACGACGCCAGGGGGAAGTACGAGCAGTACTTC	CASSYDARGKYEQYF
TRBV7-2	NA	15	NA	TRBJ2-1	TGTGCCAGCAGCCGGCAGGTGGGGGGAGCAGATGAGCAGTTCTTC	CASSRQVGGADEQFF
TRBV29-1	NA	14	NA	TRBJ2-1	TGCAGCGTCAAGCAGCGCCAGACAGTCAATGAGCAGTTCTTC	CSVKQRQTVNEQFF
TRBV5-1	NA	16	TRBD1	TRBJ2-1	TGCGCCAGCAGCTTGGCCGGGACAGGCTCCTACAATGAGCAGTTCTTC	CASSLAGTGSYNEQFF
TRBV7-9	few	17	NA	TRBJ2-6	TGTGCCAGCAGCTCACAGGGTTCCAGCTCTGGGGCCAACGTCCTGACTTTC	CASSSQGSSSGANVLTF
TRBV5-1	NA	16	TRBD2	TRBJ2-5	TGCGCCAGCAGTTGGCTAGCGGGGGGGGTCCAAGAGACCCAGTACTTC	CASSWLAGGVQETQYF
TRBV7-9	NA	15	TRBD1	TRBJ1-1	TGTGCCAGCAGCTTAGTCGGGACAGCGAACACTGAAGCTTTCTTT	CASSLVGTANTEAFF
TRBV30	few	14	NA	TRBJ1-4	TGTGCCTGGCATCGGGGGGGTCTTAAGGAAAAACTGTTTTTT	CAWHRGGLKEKLFF
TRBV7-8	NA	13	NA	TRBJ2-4	TGTGCCAGCAGCAACGGACAGTGGGGCATTCAGTACTTC	CASSNGQWGIQYF
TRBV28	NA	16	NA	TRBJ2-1	TGTGCCAGCCTGGGTGGGGCGCGAAGCTCCTACAATGAGCAGTTCTTC	CASLGGARSSYNEQFF
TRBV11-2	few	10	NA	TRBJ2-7	TGTGCCAGTCGGGGTTACGAGCAGTACTTC	CASRGYEQYF
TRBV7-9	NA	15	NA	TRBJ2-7	TGTGCCAGCAGCTTAAGGACAGAAACGACCTACGAGCAGTACTTC	CASSLRTETTYEQYF
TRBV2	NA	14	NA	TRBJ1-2	TGTGCCAGCAGTGAAGCACGGGAAACTGGAGGCTACACCTTC	CASSEARETGGYTF
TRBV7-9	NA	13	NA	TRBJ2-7	TGTGCCAGCAGCTTGCAGGGTACCTACGAGCAGTACTTC	CASSLQGTYEQYF
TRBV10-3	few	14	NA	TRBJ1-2	TGTGCCATCAGTGAGTCGACAGGAAACTATGGCTACACCTTC	CAISESTGNYGYTF
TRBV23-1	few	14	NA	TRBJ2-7	TGCGCCAGCAGTCAATCGAGGGTCAGCTACGAGCAGTACTTC	CASSQSRVSYEQYF
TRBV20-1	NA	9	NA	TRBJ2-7	TGCAGTGGGCCCTACGAGCAGTACTTC	CSGPYEQYF
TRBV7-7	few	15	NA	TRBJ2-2	TGTGCTAGCAGCCGAGAACTGTCTCAGAGGGGGGAGCTGTTTTTT	CASSRELSQRGELFF
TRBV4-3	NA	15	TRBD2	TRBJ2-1	TGCGCCAGCAGCCAAGAAAATCGGGACGCGGGGGGGCAGTTCTTC	CASSQENRDAGGQFF
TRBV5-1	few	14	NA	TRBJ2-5	TGCGCCAGCAGCTTGACGGGGGGCGTGGAGACCCAGTACTTC	CASSLTGGVETQYF
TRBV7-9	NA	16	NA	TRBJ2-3	TGTGCCAGCAGCCCAGATAACACCGGAGACACAGATACGCAGTATTTT	CASSPDNTGDTDTQYF
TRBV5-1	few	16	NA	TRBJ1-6	TGCGCCAGCAGCCCCAGAAGGGGGAACAATAATTCACCCCTCCACTTT	CASSPRRGNNNSPLHF
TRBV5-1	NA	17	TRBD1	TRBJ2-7	TGCGCCAGCAGCCCAGAACCCTCCGGGACAGGGGCCGACGAGCAGTACTTC	CASSPEPSGTGADEQYF
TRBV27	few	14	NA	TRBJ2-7	TGTGCCAGCAGTTTATACGGGGGCTCCTACGAGCAGTACTTC	CASSLYGGSYEQYF
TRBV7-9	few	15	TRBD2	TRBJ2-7	TGTGCCAGCAGCCCGCGGCGGGGGGGATCCTACGAGCAGTACTTC	CASSPRRGGSYEQYF
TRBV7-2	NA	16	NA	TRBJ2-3	TGTGCCAGCAGCCCCCATGGCGGGGAGGTCACAGATACGCAGTATTTT	CASSPHGGEVTDTQYF
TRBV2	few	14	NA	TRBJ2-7	TGTGCCAGCAGTGAGCCGGATAACCGGGGCGAGCAGTACTTC	CASSEPDNRGEQYF